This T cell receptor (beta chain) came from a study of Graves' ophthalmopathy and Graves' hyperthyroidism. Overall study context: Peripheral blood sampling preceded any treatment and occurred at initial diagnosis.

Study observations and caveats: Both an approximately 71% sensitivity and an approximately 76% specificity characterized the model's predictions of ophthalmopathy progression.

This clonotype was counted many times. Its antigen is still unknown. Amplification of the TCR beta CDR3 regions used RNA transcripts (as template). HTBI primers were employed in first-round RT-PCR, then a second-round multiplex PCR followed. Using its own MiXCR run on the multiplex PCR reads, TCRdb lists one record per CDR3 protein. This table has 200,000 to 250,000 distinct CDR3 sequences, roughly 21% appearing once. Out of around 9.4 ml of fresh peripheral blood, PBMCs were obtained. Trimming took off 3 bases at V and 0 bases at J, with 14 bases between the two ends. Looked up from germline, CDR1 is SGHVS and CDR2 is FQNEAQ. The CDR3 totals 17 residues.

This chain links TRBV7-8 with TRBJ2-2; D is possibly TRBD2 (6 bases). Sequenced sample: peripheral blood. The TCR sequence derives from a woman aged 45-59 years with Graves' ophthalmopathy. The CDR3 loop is CASSFPGERANTGELFF. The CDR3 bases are TGTGCCAGCAGCTTCCCGGGCGAGCGGGCGAACACCGGGGAGCTGTTTTTT.